Shown below are 31 T cell receptor beta chains from a single sample sequenced in a study of neurological immune-mediated disorders. Described time point: longitudinal time-point 3. TCRdb re-analysed the 5' RACE reads in MiXCR, keeping a single row per CDR3 protein. The top ten clones hold 1.9% of a sample with roughly 57,000 distinct CDR3 sequences, more than 7% of them seen once. The sequencing sample was made of PBMCs. These receptors originate from a woman aged 40 to 50 in good health.

In its sample, this clonotype was seen many times. The rearrangement links TRBV4-1 to TRBJ1-4; the D gene is possibly TRBD1 (5 bases). In germline, CDR1 is MGHRA, CDR2 YSYEKL. V was pared by 1 base and J by 3 bases, with 9 bases between. The CDR3 spans 15 residues. CDR3 residues: CASSQGRAPNEKLFF. Here the CDR3 DNA reads TGCGCCAGCAGCCAAGGCAGGGCCCCTAATGAAAAACTGTTTTTT.

This clonotype was observed at least ten times. The genes are TRBV10-3 and TRBJ2-2; TRBD1 might be the D (6 bases). This CDR3 spans 14 amino acids. Germline V CDR1 and CDR2: ENHRY, SYGVKD. Trimming shortened V by 6 bases and J by 0 bases, and 8 bases separated the two germline ends. CDR3 in DNA: TGTGCCATCAGGACAGGAGCGAACACCGGGGAGCTGTTTTTT. It yields the protein CAIRTGANTGELFF.

This clonotype was picked up many times. The chain is built from TRBV7-2 and TRBJ1-2, with D tentatively TRBD1 (5 bases). V lost 4 bases, J lost 4 bases, and 16 bases lay in between. The CDR3 is 15 residues long. CDR1 SGHTA and CDR2 FQGNSA come from the germline V gene. The CDR3 protein is CASSSLRDPTYGYTF. DNA for the CDR3: TGTGCCAGCAGCTCCTTACGGGACCCTACCTATGGCTACACCTTC.

This clonotype occurred many times. The J gene is TRBJ2-5, the V gene TRBV12-3 or TRBV12-4, with 7 bases aligning to TRBD1. The CDR3 sequence is 15 residues long. V lost 3 bases and J lost 5; bases outside the gene matches: 9. The CDR3 spells CASSFNRGGRETQYF. The CDR3 region has the DNA TGTGCCAGCAGTTTCAACAGGGGTGGTCGGGAGACCCAGTACTTC.

The genes are TRBV5-1 and TRBJ2-1, with 15 nucleotides matching TRBD2. The CDR3 extends over 17 amino acids. With V trimmed by 4 bases and J by 5 bases, 7 bases remained unmatched. Germline V gives CDR1 SGHRS, CDR2 YFSETQ. DNA for the CDR3: TGCGCCAGCAGCGCCTCCGGGACTAGCGGGAGGCACAATGAGCAGTTCTTC. It translates to CASSASGTSGRHNEQFF.

At least ten counts were recorded for this clonotype. The chain links TRBV7-2 to TRBJ2-1, with D perhaps given as TRBD1 or TRBD2 (8 bases each). V dropped 3 bases and J dropped 4 bases, with 16 bases sitting between them. This CDR3 is built from 16 residues. Germline V gives CDR1 SGHTA, CDR2 FQGNSA. CDR3 loop: CASSFQGAGGYNEQFF. Written as DNA, the CDR3 is TGTGCCAGCAGCTTCCAGGGGGCGGGGGGTTACAATGAGCAGTTCTTC.

This clonotype was detected many times. The rearrangement joins TRBV5-5 to TRBJ2-3, with 8 bases identical to TRBD2. After removal of 3 bases from V and 6 bases from J, the junction contained 21 bases not matched to a gene. Germline assignment: CDR1 SGHKS and CDR2 YYEKEE (reference sequence). The CDR3 contains 19 residues. Here the CDR3 reads CASSYPPGSGGHLRDTQYF. Here the CDR3 DNA reads TGTGCCAGCAGCTACCCCCCAGGCAGCGGGGGCCACCTCCGGGATACGCAGTATTTT.

This clonotype was recorded at least ten times. No conserved phenylalanine or tryptophan is present at the end of the CDR3, so a read error is the likely explanation. No DNA is shown, since the ends of the CDR3 on it are uncertain; the CDR3 is the one TCRdb lists. The genes are TRBV15 and TRBJ1-1; the D segment call TRBD1 is taken from the table without a DNA check. Per germline, CDR1 LNHNV and CDR2 YYDKDF (reference sequence). The CDR3 comprises 12 residues, both ends counted. The CDR3 is CATSRDRGRKRI.

The rearrangement joins TRBV5-1 to TRBJ1-1; no firm D call. This CDR3 is built from 13 residues. Germline V gene lookup returns CDR1 SGHRS and CDR2 YFSETQ. The V end lost 2 bases, the J end lost 1 base, and 6 bases lay between the germline ends. Here the CDR3 DNA reads TGCGCCAGCAGCTTCGCCTCGAACACTGAAGCTTTCTTT. It translates to CASSFASNTEAFF.

This clonotype was observed at least ten times. The J gene is TRBJ1-1, the V gene TRBV5-1; possible D gene TRBD1, 5 bases. Germline V gene data show CDR1 as SGHRS and CDR2 as YFSETQ. The CDR3 covers 16 residues. V lost 2 bases to trimming and J lost 6 bases, with 20 bases between them. The CDR3 DNA follows: TGCGCCAGCAGCTTTTCCTGGATCCAGGGAGACGCTGAAGCTTTCTTT. Protein product: CASSFSWIQGDAEAFF.

This clonotype was seen ten or more times. The chain couples TRBV18 to TRBJ1-2; D perhaps matches TRBD1 (6 bases). From germline, CDR1 is KGHSH and CDR2 LQKENI. The CDR3 consists of 17 residues. Trimming cost V 6 bases and J 5 bases, with 25 bases left between them. Written as DNA, the CDR3 is TGTGCCAGCTCCCGGAACAGCCTCGAGGGGGGACCGTATGGCTACACCTTC. Its protein is CASSRNSLEGGPYGYTF.

Points on this clonotype: An end of the junction does not agree with germline; a read error may underlie this. J is TRBJ1-1 and V is TRBV6-2 or TRBV6-3; D gene ambiguous. Germline CDR1 MNHEY, CDR2 SVGEGT. This CDR3 contains 11 residues. Here the CDR3 DNA reads TGTGCCAGCAGTTACGATGTTGAAGCCTTCTTT. This translates into CASSYDVEAFF.

In this sample, this clonotype turned up many times. The chain employs TRBV27 and TRBJ2-5; tentative D call: TRBD2 (6 bases). The V gene's germline CDR1 is MNHEY and CDR2 SMNVEV (reference sequence). The CDR3 loop spans 11 amino acids. DNA for the CDR3: TGTGGCACCCGTCGGGGGGAGACCCAGTACTTC. Protein sequence: CGTRRGETQYF.

This clonotype was seen at least ten times. The gene calls are TRBV5-6 and TRBJ1-4; D call uncertain. CDR3 length equals 16 residues. The germline V and J ends were trimmed by 6 bases and 5 bases, with 20 bases remaining between them. Germline V gene data show CDR1 as SGHDT and CDR2 as YYEEEE. The CDR3 protein is CASTLAGIAPNEKLFF. CDR3 sequence (DNA): TGTGCCAGCACCCTGGCGGGGATAGCCCCGAATGAAAAACTGTTTTTT. Full variable domain (rest looked up from reference TRBV5-6 and TRBJ1-4): DAGVTQSPTHLIKTRGQQVTLRCSPKSGHDTVSWYQQALGQGPQFIFQYYEEEERQRGNFPDRFSGHQFPNYSSELNVNALLLGDSALYLCASTLAGIAPNEKLFFGSGTQLSVL.

This clonotype was counted ten times or more. J is TRBJ2-6 and V is TRBV9; 7 bases are shared with TRBD1. Germline values: CDR1 SGDLS, CDR2 YYNGEE. J lost 0 bases, V lost 3 bases, and 9 bases had no gene match. The CDR3 has 18 amino acids. The CDR3 is CASSGPGQPSSGANVLTF. The CDR3, as DNA: TGTGCCAGCAGCGGACCGGGACAGCCAAGCTCTGGGGCCAACGTCCTGACTTTC.

The V gene is TRBV20-1, the J gene TRBJ2-3; D is possibly TRBD1 (5 bases). Germline CDR1 is DFQATT and CDR2 is SNEGSKA (reference sequence). Trimming stripped 2 bases from V and 2 bases from J, with 11 bases between. The CDR3 runs to 14 residues. The chain's CDR3 is CSARPRQLTDTQYF. The CDR3 nucleotides are TGCAGTGCTAGACCCCGACAGCTCACAGATACGCAGTATTTT.

This clonotype appeared many times. The chain couples TRBV6-4 to TRBJ2-1, with TRBD1 matching 7 bases. The CDR3 has 14 residues. With V trimmed by 6 bases and J by 2 bases, 4 bases remained unmatched. Germline assignment: CDR1 MRHNA and CDR2 SNTAGT. The chain's CDR3 is CASRRDRAYNEQFF. The DNA of the CDR3 is TGTGCCAGCAGAAGAGACAGGGCCTACAATGAGCAGTTCTTC.

J is TRBJ2-3 and V is TRBV6-6; D might be TRBD2 (5 bases). The CDR3 covers 15 residues. V shed 1 base and J shed 6 bases, with 14 bases lying between them. Per the germline V gene, CDR1 is MNHNY and CDR2 is SVGAGI (reference sequence). The CDR3 nucleotides are TGTGCCAGCAGTTACTATCGAGGGCCCGCGGATACGCAGTATTTT. Protein sequence: CASSYYRGPADTQYF.

At least ten counts were recorded for this clonotype. This rearrangement joins TRBV5-5 to TRBJ1-4; D uncertain. Germline loops: CDR1 SGHKS, CDR2 YYEKEE (reference sequence). Between the trimmed V and J ends, which lost 3 bases and 4 bases, there was a span of 16 bases. The CDR3 has 16 residues. DNA for the CDR3: TGTGCCAGCAGCTGGGTGGCCAAGGGCCTTAATGAAAAACTGTTTTTT. It yields the protein CASSWVAKGLNEKLFF.

This clonotype was seen ten or more times. This rearrangement joins TRBV20-1 to TRBJ2-1; 10 nucleotides align to TRBD1. This CDR3 region has 15 residues. The V gene's germline CDR1 is DFQATT and CDR2 SNEGSKA (reference sequence). The V segment lost 6 bases and the J segment 10 bases; nucleotides outside the gene matches: 15. The CDR3 coding sequence is TGCAGTGCATTAGTCACCCGGGACAGGGGAGAGGAGCAGTTCTTC. Translation gives CSALVTRDRGEEQFF.

The table lists this clonotype with many counts. The chain couples TRBV5-1 to TRBJ2-1; D ambiguous. The germline V and J ends were trimmed by 2 bases and 0 bases, with 9 bases remaining between them. Germline V CDR1 and CDR2: SGHRS, YFSETQ. This CDR3 region has 15 residues. CDR3 DNA sequence: TGCGCCAGCAGCTTCTCCTTGAGCTCCTACAATGAGCAGTTCTTC. This translates into CASSFSLSSYNEQFF.

This clonotype was found many times. The chain is built from TRBV11-2 and TRBJ2-1; TRBD2 matches at 8 bases. CDR1 SGHAT and CDR2 FQNNGV come from the germline V gene. Losses at the gene ends were 6 bases for V and 7 bases for J; bases not matched to a gene: 17. The CDR3 sequence is 17 residues long. The CDR3 here is CASSGGLAGSFRNEQFF. CDR3 DNA: TGTGCCAGCAGTGGGGGGCTAGCGGGTTCGTTTAGGAATGAGCAGTTCTTC.

This clonotype was counted ten times or more. The rearrangement links TRBV6-6 to TRBJ1-4; no clear D gene. Between the trimmed V and J ends, which lost 5 bases and 0 bases, there was a span of 10 bases. The CDR3 contains 15 residues. Germline assignment: CDR1 MNHNY and CDR2 SVGAGI (reference sequence). The CDR3 coding sequence is TGTGCCAGCAGTGACGGTGAGGCAACTAATGAAAAACTGTTTTTT. It encodes CASSDGEATNEKLFF.

Many counts were recorded for this clonotype. V is TRBV7-2 and J is TRBJ2-5; 10 nucleotides agree with TRBD2. CDR3 length equals 15 residues. The germline gives CDR1 SGHTA, CDR2 FQGNSA. With 6 bases clipped from V and 4 bases from J, the junction kept 8 bases outside the gene matches. The CDR3 spells CASRPSGSIPETQYF. The DNA of the CDR3 is TGTGCCAGCAGACCTAGCGGGAGTATCCCAGAGACCCAGTACTTC.

This clonotype was picked up many times. V is TRBV6-5 and J is TRBJ2-1; a possible D gene is TRBD2 (6 bases). Germline loops: CDR1 MNHEY, CDR2 SVGAGI. The CDR3 totals 14 residues. Trimming removed 0 bases from V and 7 bases from J, with 10 bases in between. Here the CDR3 DNA reads TGTGCCAGCAGTTACTCGACTAGATATAATGAGCAGTTCTTC. Protein: CASSYSTRYNEQFF.

This clonotype was seen a handful of times. The DNA of the CDR3 is TGCGCCAGCAGCCAAGGAGGGACGGATAACTATGGCTACACCTTC. Residues: CASSQGGTDNYGYTF. The chain links TRBV4-1 to TRBJ1-2, with TRBD1 as a possible D gene (5 bases). Trimming took 1 base from V and 1 from J, leaving 10 bases between them. The germline gives CDR1 MGHRA, CDR2 YSYEKL. The CDR3 loop spans 15 amino acids.

J is TRBJ2-1 and V is TRBV4-3, with unresolved D. The CDR3 spans 14 residues. Trimming took 3 bases from V and 13 from J, leaving 19 bases between them. Germline V gene data show CDR1 as LGHNA and CDR2 as YSLEER. The CDR3 DNA is TGCGCCAGCAGCCAGGGCACCGAAACGTACCCTCAGTTCTTC. Amino acids: CASSQGTETYPQFF.

This clonotype was recorded a few times. This may be a read error: a much more frequent sequence differs by one nucleotide. This chain's CDR3 is CASSEDRGLHEQYF. The CDR3 DNA reads TGTGCCAGCAGCGAGGACAGGGGGCTCCACGAGCAGTACTTC. This chain uses TRBV9 with TRBJ2-7, with 11 bases lining up with TRBD1. CDR1 and CDR2 (germline): SGDLS, YYNGEE. The CDR3 sequence is 14 residues long. Trimming at V came to 3 bases and at J to 5 bases, leaving 4 bases not matched to a gene.

In its sample, this clonotype was seen many times. The rearrangement uses TRBV12-3 or TRBV12-4 and TRBJ2-2; 8 nucleotides align to TRBD1. This CDR3 has 15 residues. V was clipped by 4 bases and J by 6 bases; unmatched bases: 7. The CDR3 protein is CASSSGQGVPGELFF. The DNA for the CDR3 is TGTGCCAGCAGTTCAGGACAGGGCGTACCCGGGGAGCTGTTTTTT.

The sample holds many counts of this clonotype. The chain recombines TRBV20-1 with TRBJ1-1; TRBD1 might be the D (6 bases). With 8 bases removed from V and 0 bases from J, the gap between germline ends came to 25 bases. Germline V gives CDR1 DFQATT, CDR2 SNEGSKA (reference sequence). This CDR3 contains 17 residues. CDR3 sequence: CSSRRERGGTLNTEAFF. The CDR3 DNA reads as TGCAGTTCCCGGAGGGAGAGGGGGGGAACTTTGAACACTGAAGCTTTCTTT.

This clonotype was found many times. The J gene is TRBJ1-1, the V gene TRBV3-1; no reliable D call. Trimming took off 1 base at V and 1 base at J, with 4 bases between the two ends. Germline CDR1 LGHDT, CDR2 YNNKEL (reference sequence). The CDR3 has 13 residues. The DNA for the CDR3 is TGTGCCAGCAGCCAAGGGTGGAACACTGAAGCTTTCTTT. It codes for CASSQGWNTEAFF.